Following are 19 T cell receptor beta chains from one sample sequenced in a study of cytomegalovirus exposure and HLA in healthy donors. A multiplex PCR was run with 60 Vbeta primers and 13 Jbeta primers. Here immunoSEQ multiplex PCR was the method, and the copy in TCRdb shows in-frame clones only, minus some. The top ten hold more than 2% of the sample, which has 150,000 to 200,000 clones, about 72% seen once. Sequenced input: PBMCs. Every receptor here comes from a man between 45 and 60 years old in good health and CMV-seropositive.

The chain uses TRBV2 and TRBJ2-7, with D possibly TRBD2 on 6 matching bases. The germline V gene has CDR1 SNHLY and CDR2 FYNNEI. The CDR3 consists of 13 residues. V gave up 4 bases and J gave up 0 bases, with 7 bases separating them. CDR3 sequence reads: CASSGGVSYEQYF. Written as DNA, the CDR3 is TGTGCCAGCAGTGGGGGGGTCTCCTACGAGCAGTACTTC.

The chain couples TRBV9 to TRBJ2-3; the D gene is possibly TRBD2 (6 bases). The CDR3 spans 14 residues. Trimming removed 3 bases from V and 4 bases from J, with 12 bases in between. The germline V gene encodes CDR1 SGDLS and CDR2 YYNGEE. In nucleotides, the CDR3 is TGTGCCAGCAGCGGGGGGGTGAGTGCAGATACGCAGTATTTT. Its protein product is CASSGGVSADTQYF.

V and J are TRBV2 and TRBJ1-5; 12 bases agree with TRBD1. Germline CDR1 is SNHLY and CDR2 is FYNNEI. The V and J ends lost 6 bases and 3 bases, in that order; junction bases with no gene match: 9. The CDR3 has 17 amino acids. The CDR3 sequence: CASRLSGTGGFNQPQHF. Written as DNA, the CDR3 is TGTGCCAGCAGGTTGTCCGGGACAGGGGGCTTCAATCAGCCCCAGCATTTT.

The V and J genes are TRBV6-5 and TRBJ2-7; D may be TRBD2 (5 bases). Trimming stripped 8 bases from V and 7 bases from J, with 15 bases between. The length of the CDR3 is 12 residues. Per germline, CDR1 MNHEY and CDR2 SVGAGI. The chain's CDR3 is CASSRTVWEQYF. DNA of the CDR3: TGTGCCAGCTCCCGGACTGTTTGGGAGCAGTACTTC.

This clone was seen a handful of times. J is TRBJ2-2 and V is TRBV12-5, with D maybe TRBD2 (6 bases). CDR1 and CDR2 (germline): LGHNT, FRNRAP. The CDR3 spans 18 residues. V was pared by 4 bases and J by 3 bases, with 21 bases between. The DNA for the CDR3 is TGTGCTAGTGGTTACACCTCGGATGGAGGGGAGGACACCGGGGAGCTGTTTTTT. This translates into CASGYTSDGGEDTGELFF.

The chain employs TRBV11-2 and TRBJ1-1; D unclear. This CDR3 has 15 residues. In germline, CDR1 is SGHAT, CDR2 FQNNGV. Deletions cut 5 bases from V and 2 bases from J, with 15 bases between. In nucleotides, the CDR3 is TGTGCCAGCAGCCCGGCGGGTCTTGGTAACACTGAAGCTTTCTTT. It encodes CASSPAGLGNTEAFF.

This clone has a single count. The CDR3 spells CASSAPRDRNIQYF. The CDR3 DNA follows: TGTGCCAGCAGCGCGCCCCGGGACAGAAACATTCAGTACTTC. The chain carries TRBV11-2 and TRBJ2-4; TRBD1 matches at 7 bases. After removal of 5 bases from V and 6 bases from J, the junction contained 7 bases not matched to a gene. Germline V lookup: CDR1 SGHAT, CDR2 FQNNGV. The length of the CDR3 is 14 residues.

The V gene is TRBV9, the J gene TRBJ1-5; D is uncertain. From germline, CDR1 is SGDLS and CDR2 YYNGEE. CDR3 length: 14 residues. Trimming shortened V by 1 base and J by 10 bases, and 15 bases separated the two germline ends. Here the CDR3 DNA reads TGTGCCAGCAGCGTAACGAGGGATGCGTTACCCCAGCATTTT. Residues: CASSVTRDALPQHF.

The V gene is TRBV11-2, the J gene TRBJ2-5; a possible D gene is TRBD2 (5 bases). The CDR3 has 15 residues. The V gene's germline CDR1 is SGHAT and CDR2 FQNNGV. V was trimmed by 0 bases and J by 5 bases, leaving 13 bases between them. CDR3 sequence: CASSLDPGRRETQYF. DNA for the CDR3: TGTGCCAGCAGCTTAGATCCGGGAAGGAGGGAGACCCAGTACTTC.

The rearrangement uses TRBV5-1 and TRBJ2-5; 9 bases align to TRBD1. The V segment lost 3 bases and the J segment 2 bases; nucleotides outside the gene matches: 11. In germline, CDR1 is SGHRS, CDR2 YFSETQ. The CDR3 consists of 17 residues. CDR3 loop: CASSSMPGTGLQETQYF. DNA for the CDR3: TGCGCCAGCAGCTCAATGCCTGGGACAGGGCTACAAGAGACCCAGTACTTC.

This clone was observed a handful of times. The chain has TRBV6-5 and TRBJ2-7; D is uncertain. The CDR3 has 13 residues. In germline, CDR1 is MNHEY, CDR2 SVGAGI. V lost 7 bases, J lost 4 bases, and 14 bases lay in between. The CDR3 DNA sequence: TGTGCCAGCACAGGAACCAGTTTTTACGAGCAGTACTTC. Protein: CASTGTSFYEQYF.

The CDR3 spells CASSLASEQYF. The DNA for the CDR3 is TGTGCCAGCAGCCTCGCTAGTGAGCAGTACTTC. The chain links TRBV5-4 to TRBJ2-7; D ambiguous. V lost 4 bases to trimming and J lost 7 bases, with 9 bases between them. Looked up from germline, CDR1 is SGHNT and CDR2 is YYREEE (reference sequence). CDR3 length: 11 amino acids.

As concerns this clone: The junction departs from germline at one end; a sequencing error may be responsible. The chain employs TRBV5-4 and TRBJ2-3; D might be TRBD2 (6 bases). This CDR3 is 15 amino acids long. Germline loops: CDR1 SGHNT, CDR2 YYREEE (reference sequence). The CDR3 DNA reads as TGTGCCAGCAGCTTAAAGCGGGCCTCGGGAGATGCGCAGTATTTT. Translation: CASSLKRASGDAQYF.

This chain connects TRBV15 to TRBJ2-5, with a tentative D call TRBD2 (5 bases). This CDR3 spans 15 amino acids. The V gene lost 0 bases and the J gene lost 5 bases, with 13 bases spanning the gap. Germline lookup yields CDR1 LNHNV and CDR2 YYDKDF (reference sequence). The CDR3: CATSRDVGREETQYF. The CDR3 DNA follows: TGTGCCACCAGCAGAGATGTTGGTAGGGAGGAGACCCAGTACTTC.

The chain's CDR3 is CASSFRAGGSNQPQHF. The CDR3 DNA reads TGTGCCAGCAGCTTCCGAGCGGGTGGTAGCAATCAGCCCCAGCATTTT. The V gene is TRBV7-6, the J gene TRBJ1-5; no clear D gene. The CDR3 contains 16 residues. V was shortened by 3 bases and J by 0 bases, with 12 bases between the two germline ends. Per the germline V gene, CDR1 is SGHVS and CDR2 is FNYEAQ.

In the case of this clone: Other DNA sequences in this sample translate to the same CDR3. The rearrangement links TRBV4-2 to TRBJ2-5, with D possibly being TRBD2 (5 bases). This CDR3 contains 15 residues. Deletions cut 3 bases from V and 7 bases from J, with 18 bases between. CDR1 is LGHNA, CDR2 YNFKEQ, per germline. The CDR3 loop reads CASSQDRLQRVTQYF. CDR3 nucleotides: TGTGCCAGCAGCCAGGATAGGTTACAGAGGGTGACCCAGTACTTC.

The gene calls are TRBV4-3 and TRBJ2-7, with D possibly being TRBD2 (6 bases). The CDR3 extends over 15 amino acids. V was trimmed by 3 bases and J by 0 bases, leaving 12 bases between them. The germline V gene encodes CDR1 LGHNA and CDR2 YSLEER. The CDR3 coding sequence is TGCGCCAGCAGCCAGGGTATGGGGGGCTCCTACGAGCAGTACTTC. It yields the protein CASSQGMGGSYEQYF.

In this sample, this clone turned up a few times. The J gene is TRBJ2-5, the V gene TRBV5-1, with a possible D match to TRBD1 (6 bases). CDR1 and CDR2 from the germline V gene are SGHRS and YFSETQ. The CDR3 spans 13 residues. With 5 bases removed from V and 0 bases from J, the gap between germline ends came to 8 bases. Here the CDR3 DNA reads TGCGCCAGCAGTAGGGACAACCAAGAGACCCAGTACTTC. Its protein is CASSRDNQETQYF.

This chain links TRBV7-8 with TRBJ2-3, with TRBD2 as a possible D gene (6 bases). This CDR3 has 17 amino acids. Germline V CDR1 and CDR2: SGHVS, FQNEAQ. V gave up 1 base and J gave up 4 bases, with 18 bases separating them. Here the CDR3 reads CASSLEIAVFYPDTQYF. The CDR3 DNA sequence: TGTGCCAGCAGCTTAGAAATAGCGGTGTTCTACCCAGATACGCAGTATTTT.